Below are 11 T cell receptor beta chains sequenced from a single sample in a study of T cells in Graves' hyperthyroidism and ophthalmopathy. Amplification of TCR beta CDR3 regions used RNA as the template. In the first-round RT-PCR of the TCR CDR3, the HTBI primer set was used. Via MiXCR, TCRdb re-called the multiplex PCR reads, giving one row per CDR3 protein. The sample yields approximately 210,000 distinct CDR3 sequences, roughly a sixth seen once. Sample: blood. The receptors come from a man between 45 and 60 years old with Graves' hyperthyroidism.

This clonotype has ten or more counts. The gene calls are TRBV14 and TRBJ2-3; 8 bases line up with TRBD1. V was clipped by 3 bases and J by 6 bases; unmatched bases: 11. Germline values: CDR1 SGHDN, CDR2 FVKESK. The CDR3 totals 16 residues. The CDR3 sequence is CASSHGDRSRLDTQYF. The CDR3 DNA is TGTGCCAGCAGCCATGGGGACAGGTCGAGGCTGGATACGCAGTATTTT.

This clonotype was counted at least ten times. V and J are TRBV2 and TRBJ1-2; D remains unclear. The CDR3 sequence is 13 residues long. Trimming stripped 6 bases from V and 5 bases from J, with 13 bases between. The V gene's germline CDR1 is SNHLY and CDR2 FYNNEI. CDR3 DNA sequence: TGTGCCAGCAGCGCCGGGAGTAGGTATGGCTACACCTTC. It specifies CASSAGSRYGYTF.

This clonotype was observed at least ten times. The chain employs TRBV28 and TRBJ2-7; a possible D gene is TRBD1 (5 bases). V gave up 6 bases and J gave up 9 bases, with 18 bases separating them. In germline, CDR1 is MDHEN, CDR2 SYDVKM. This CDR3 is 13 amino acids long. The DNA of the CDR3 is TGTGCCAGCAGCCGGCCAGGACAATCGATGCAGTACTTC. Translation gives CASSRPGQSMQYF.

To note about this clonotype: A read error may be the cause here, since a much bigger clone is one base away. V usage is TRBV20-1 and J usage is TRBJ2-7; maybe TRBD2 (6 bases). V lost 6 bases and J lost 2, with 14 bases in between. The V gene's germline CDR1 is DFQATT and CDR2 SNEGSKA (reference sequence). The CDR3 covers 13 residues. Here the CDR3 DNA reads TGCAGTGCCCAAGGCCCGGGGGCCTACGAGCAGTACTTC. This codes for CSAQGPGAYEQYF.

The chain is built from TRBV5-1 and TRBJ1-6; a weak D match, TRBD1 (6 bases). The V gene lost 4 bases and the J gene lost 5 bases, with 19 bases spanning the gap. Germline CDR1 is SGHRS and CDR2 is YFSETQ. The CDR3 length is 17 residues. In nucleotides, the CDR3 is TGCGCCAGCAGCCGAGGGACACCGACTAGGGATAATTCACCCCTCCACTTT. Translation gives CASSRGTPTRDNSPLHF. The variable domain in full, completed from reference TRBV5-1 and TRBJ1-6, reads KAGVTQTPRYLIKTRGQQVTLSCSPISGHRSVSWYQQTPGQGLQFLFEYFSETQRNKGNFPGRFSGRQFSNSRSEMNVSTLELGDSALYLCASSRGTPTRDNSPLHFGNGTRLTVT.

This clonotype has more than one count but fewer than ten. A clone one base away is much larger, so this may be a read error. This chain connects TRBV20-1 to TRBJ2-7; D is perhaps TRBD1 (6 bases). The V gene's germline CDR1 is DFQATT and CDR2 SNEGSKA (reference sequence). The CDR3 sequence is 14 residues long. CDR3 amino acids: CNALRARGFYEQYF. The CDR3 DNA sequence: TGCAATGCTCTCCGGGCCAGGGGATTCTACGAGCAGTACTTC.

The chain uses TRBV12-3 or TRBV12-4 and TRBJ2-1; D might be TRBD1 (6 bases). Trimming cost V 4 bases and J 7 bases, with 17 bases left between them. The CDR3 covers 15 residues. The CDR3: CASSYSARGWNEQFF. CDR3 DNA sequence: TGTGCCAGCAGTTACTCGGCCAGGGGTTGGAATGAGCAGTTCTTC.

The rearrangement uses TRBV4-1 and TRBJ2-7; D is perhaps TRBD2 (5 bases). CDR1 is MGHRA and CDR2 is YSYEKL in the germline V gene. The CDR3 is 15 amino acids. V lost 4 bases and J lost 4, with 17 bases in between. The CDR3: CASSRSGTEAYEQYF. CDR3 DNA: TGCGCCAGCAGCCGAAGCGGAACAGAGGCTTACGAGCAGTACTTC.

There are many counts of this clonotype. The chain joins TRBV12-3 or TRBV12-4 to TRBJ2-7; D not certain. The CDR3 extends over 12 amino acids. The V and J ends lost 7 bases and 4 bases respectively, with 11 bases between them. The CDR3 sequence is CASTTWGYEQYF. CDR3 nucleotides: TGTGCCAGCACAACCTGGGGTTACGAGCAGTACTTC.

In this sample, this clonotype turned up many times. The chain carries TRBV12-5 and TRBJ2-7; D call uncertain. The CDR3 consists of 11 residues. The germline V gene encodes CDR1 LGHNT and CDR2 FRNRAP. V lost 3 bases, J lost 4 bases, and 4 bases lay in between. CDR3 protein: CASGFGYEQYF. The CDR3 DNA reads as TGTGCTAGTGGTTTCGGGTACGAGCAGTACTTC.

Comments on this clonotype: This sequence may be a read error, since a much larger clone differs from it by one base. The rearrangement joins TRBV6-2 or TRBV6-3 to TRBJ2-2; perhaps TRBD2 as D (6 bases). Trimming cost V 2 bases and J 4 bases, with 11 bases left between them. Germline values: CDR1 MNHEY, CDR2 SVGEGT. The CDR3 is 15 amino acids. The CDR3 DNA reads TGTGCCAGCAGTTACCAGCGGGCTGGCACCGGGGAGCTGTTTTTT. Translated, it gives CASSYQRAGTGELFF.